These 24 T cell receptor beta chains were all obtained from the same sample, sequenced in a study of blood T cell repertoires in COVID-19. Method: immunoSEQ multiplex PCR; TCRdb's copy keeps in-frame clones and lacks some. In the table there are 350,000 or so clones, roughly 90% of which are singletons. The sequencing sample was made of PBMCs or T cells enriched from blood (not recorded which). The receptors come from a woman between 25 and 40 years old who had recovered from COVID-19.

The chain uses TRBV27 and TRBJ2-1, with D perhaps matching TRBD2 (5 bases). This CDR3 has 15 residues. Germline CDR1 reads MNHEY; CDR2 reads SMNVEV (reference sequence). The V gene lost 4 bases and the J gene lost 6 bases, with 16 bases spanning the gap. The CDR3 region has the DNA TGTGCCAGCAGTTCCAGCGGCTACTCTCCCAATGAGCAGTTCTTC. This translates into CASSSSGYSPNEQFF.

This clone appeared a few times. The genes are TRBV27 and TRBJ1-5; D gene ambiguous. The CDR3 is 13 amino acids. Trimming took 2 bases from V and 9 from J, leaving 11 bases between them. The germline CDR1 and CDR2 sequences are MNHEY and SMNVEV (reference sequence). The CDR3 DNA sequence: TGTGCCAGCAGTTTAGCCCGTAGCGGGCCCCAGCATTTT. Encoded protein: CASSLARSGPQHF.

The genes are TRBV7-3 and TRBJ2-3, with 13 bases identical to TRBD2. Per the germline V gene, CDR1 is SGHTA and CDR2 is FQGTGA. This CDR3 spans 14 amino acids. The J segment lost 4 bases and the V segment lost 6 bases, leaving 1 base of the junction unmatched. CDR3 coding DNA: TGTGCCAGCAGTACTAGCGGGGGGGCAGATACGCAGTATTTT. Encoded protein: CASSTSGGADTQYF.

This clone has just one count. V gene TRBV18 combines with J gene TRBJ2-2; 12 positions match TRBD2. Germline lookup yields CDR1 KGHSH and CDR2 LQKENI. V lost 5 bases, J lost 5 bases, and 6 bases stayed unmatched. The CDR3 covers 16 residues. CDR3 coding DNA: TGTGCCAGCTCATCCCGACTAGCGGGGGAAACCGGGGAGCTGTTTTTT. Its protein product is CASSSRLAGETGELFF.

V and J are TRBV5-1 and TRBJ2-1, with 10 bases aligning to TRBD2. The CDR3 extends over 17 amino acids. The germline V gene encodes CDR1 SGHRS and CDR2 YFSETQ. Trimming at V came to 0 bases and at J to 4 bases, leaving 7 bases not matched to a gene. For the CDR3, the DNA is TGCGCCAGCAGCTTGGGGCAAACTAGCGGGAATTACAATGAGCAGTTCTTC. The encoded protein is CASSLGQTSGNYNEQFF. The full variable domain, its missing parts supplied by reference TRBV5-1 and TRBJ2-1, is KAGVTQTPRYLIKTRGQQVTLSCSPISGHRSVSWYQQTPGQGLQFLFEYFSETQRNKGNFPGRFSGRQFSNSRSEMNVSTLELGDSALYLCASSLGQTSGNYNEQFFGPGTRLTVL.

This chain joins TRBV7-8 and TRBJ2-7; 9 bases map to TRBD1. The CDR3 has 15 amino acids. The germline V gene has CDR1 SGHVS and CDR2 FQNEAQ. J was trimmed by 2 bases and V by 6 bases; bases with no gene match: 8. CDR3 nucleotide sequence: TGTGCCAGCAGGAGAGGACAGGGGTCTACCTACGAGCAGTACTTC. Amino acid sequence: CASRRGQGSTYEQYF.

The J gene is TRBJ1-2, the V gene TRBV5-6; possibly TRBD1 for D (6 bases). The CDR3 extends over 13 amino acids. Germline lookup yields CDR1 SGHDT and CDR2 YYEEEE. The V end was cut by 4 bases, the J end by 8 bases, with 15 bases between. CDR3 protein: CASSPGGGGGYTF. CDR3 DNA sequence: TGTGCCAGCAGCCCCGGCGGGGGGGGCGGCTACACCTTC.

The chain couples TRBV7-9 to TRBJ1-1; D is unclear. V gave up 0 bases and J gave up 4 bases, with 6 bases separating them. CDR1 and CDR2 (germline): SEHNR, FQNEAQ (reference sequence). CDR3 length: 13 amino acids. The CDR3 DNA follows: TGTGCCAGCAGCTTAGCCCTAGGCACTGAAGCTTTCTTT. Protein sequence: CASSLALGTEAFF. The full variable domain, completed using reference TRBV7-9 and TRBJ1-1, is DTGVSQNPRHKITKRGQNVTFRCDPISEHNRLYWYRQTLGQGPEFLTYFQNEAQLEKSRLLSDRFSAERPKGSFSTLEIQRTEQGDSAMYLCASSLALGTEAFFGQGTRLTVV.

This rearrangement joins TRBV2 to TRBJ1-1, with D tentatively TRBD1 (5 bases). The CDR3 spans 15 residues. Germline CDR1 reads SNHLY; CDR2 reads FYNNEI. V was pared by 6 bases and J by 0 bases, with 14 bases between. As DNA, the CDR3 is TGTGCCAGCAGGGGAGGTAGCAGGGTGAACACTGAAGCTTTCTTT. Its protein is CASRGGSRVNTEAFF. Filled out from reference TRBV2 and TRBJ1-1, the complete variable domain reads EPEVTQTPSHQVTQMGQEVILRCVPISNHLYFYWYRQILGQKVEFLVSFYNNEISEKSEIFDDQFSVERPDGSNFTLKIRSTKLEDSAMYFCASRGGSRVNTEAFFGQGTRLTVV.

The V call is TRBV6-5, the J call TRBJ1-3; D uncertain. The CDR3 is 15 residues long. CDR1 is MNHEY, CDR2 SVGAGI, per germline. V lost 4 bases and J 0 bases, leaving 10 bases between the germline ends. CDR3 sequence (DNA): TGTGCCAGCAGTTTAAACAGAGTCTCTGGAAACACCATATATTTT. It codes for CASSLNRVSGNTIYF.

The rearrangement joins TRBV3-1 (or the pseudogene TRBV3-2) to TRBJ2-5; 8 bases agree with TRBD2. Unmatched junction bases numbered 9, after V lost 4 bases and J lost 8 bases. The CDR3 is made up of 14 amino acids. The V gene's germline CDR1 is LGHDT and CDR2 YNNKEL (reference sequence). CDR3 coding DNA: TGTGCCAGCAGCCCCCGGGAGGGGGGTAATACCCAGTACTTC. As protein: CASSPREGGNTQYF.

The rearrangement joins TRBV7-8 to TRBJ2-4, with D perhaps matching TRBD1 (5 bases). V lost 5 bases and J 0 bases, leaving 20 bases between the germline ends. The CDR3 runs 18 residues. Germline V CDR1 and CDR2: SGHVS, FQNEAQ. The CDR3 bases are TGTGCCAGCAGCACGACTTACCGACAGACCTTAGCCAAAAACATTCAGTACTTC. Its protein is CASSTTYRQTLAKNIQYF.

The chain is built from TRBV29-1 and TRBJ2-2; TRBD1 might be the D (6 bases). CDR1 and CDR2 from the germline V gene are SQVTM and ANQGSEA. V was trimmed by 6 bases and J by 5 bases, leaving 10 bases between them. This CDR3 has 12 amino acids. The DNA for the CDR3 is TGCAGCGTAACTACAGGGACCGGGGAGCTGTTTTTT. Translated: CSVTTGTGELFF.

The chain combines TRBV3-1 (or the pseudogene TRBV3-2) with TRBJ2-1; 16 nucleotides agree with TRBD2. The ends lost 4 bases at V and 7 bases at J; junction bases unmatched: 7. Per germline, CDR1 LGHDT and CDR2 YNNKEL (reference sequence). CDR3 length: 17 residues. The CDR3 here is CASSPGLAGGRRNEQFF. The CDR3 DNA reads TGTGCCAGCAGCCCGGGACTAGCGGGAGGGAGAAGGAATGAGCAGTTCTTC.

The chain uses TRBV18 and TRBJ2-1; TRBD2 matches 13 bases. The ends lost 2 bases at V and 10 bases at J; junction bases unmatched: 5. CDR3 length: 15 residues. Looked up from germline, CDR1 is KGHSH and CDR2 is LQKENI. In DNA form, the CDR3 reads TGTGCCAGCTCACCAGGACTAGCGGGGGTACTGGAGCAGTTCTTC. Translating gives CASSPGLAGVLEQFF. Based on the CDR3 plus reference TRBV18 and TRBJ2-1, the full variable domain is NAGVMQNPRHLVRRRGQEARLRCSPMKGHSHVYWYRQLPEEGLKFMVYLQKENIIDESGMPKERFSAEFPKEGPSILRIQQVVRGDSAAYFCASSPGLAGVLEQFFGPGTRLTVL.

The V call is TRBV4-3, the J call TRBJ2-3; TRBD2 is a possible D gene (6 bases). Germline V lookup: CDR1 LGHNA, CDR2 YSLEER. The V gene lost 1 base and the J gene lost 3 bases, with 11 bases spanning the gap. The CDR3 has 15 residues. CDR3 DNA sequence: TGCGCCAGCAGCCAAGTCCGCGGGGTGACAGATACGCAGTATTTT. Protein sequence: CASSQVRGVTDTQYF.

V usage is TRBV6-2 or TRBV6-3 and J usage is TRBJ2-3; D not resolved. This CDR3 is 15 amino acids long. V dropped 2 bases and J dropped 2 bases, with 11 bases sitting between them. The V gene's germline CDR1 is MNHEY and CDR2 SVGEGT. CDR3 loop: CASSYQQPPTDTQYF. CDR3 in DNA: TGTGCCAGCAGTTACCAACAACCCCCCACAGATACGCAGTATTTT.

The chain combines TRBV7-8 with TRBJ2-1; 8 bases fit TRBD2. Looked up from germline, CDR1 is SGHVS and CDR2 is FQNEAQ. Germline trimming cut 3 bases from V and 9 bases from J; bases unmatched to any gene: 13. CDR3 length: 16 amino acids. DNA for the CDR3: TGTGCCAGCAGCTTCCGACCCATGGTCGGGAGGGCTGAGCAGTTCTTC. Translated: CASSFRPMVGRAEQFF.

The CDR3 sequence: CASSPRTVGYNEQFF. The DNA for the CDR3 is TGTGCCAGCAGCCCTAGGACAGTGGGCTACAATGAGCAGTTCTTC. The chain employs TRBV7-9 and TRBJ2-1; D is possibly TRBD1 (6 bases). V shed 5 bases and J shed 3 bases, with 14 bases lying between them. This CDR3 has 15 amino acids. Germline lookup yields CDR1 SEHNR and CDR2 FQNEAQ (reference sequence). The full variable domain, completed using reference TRBV7-9 and TRBJ2-1, is DTGVSQNPRHKITKRGQNVTFRCDPISEHNRLYWYRQTLGQGPEFLTYFQNEAQLEKSRLLSDRFSAERPKGSFSTLEIQRTEQGDSAMYLCASSPRTVGYNEQFFGPGTRLTVL.

The rearrangement links TRBV21-1 to TRBJ2-2; the D call in the table, TRBD1, was not verified against the DNA. TRBV21-1 is classified as a pseudogene. The CDR3 spans 15 residues. CDR3 amino acids: CASSTGQAGPGELFF. The CDR3 DNA follows: TGTGCCAGCAGCACGGGACAGGCGGGACCCGGGGAGCTGTTTTTT.

This chain uses TRBV20-1 with TRBJ2-7; the D is unclear. CDR3 size: 11 residues. Germline V gives CDR1 DFQATT, CDR2 SNEGSKA (reference sequence). The germline V and J ends were trimmed by 7 bases and 2 bases, with 9 bases remaining between them. The CDR3 nucleotides are TGCAGTGTCTCGATAGCCTACGAGCAGTACTTC. This codes for CSVSIAYEQYF.

The gene calls are TRBV2 and TRBJ2-2; TRBD2 matches 8 bases. CDR3 length: 16 residues. CDR1 and CDR2 (germline): SNHLY, FYNNEI. J gave up 1 base and V 4 bases, and 5 bases lay outside the gene matches. The CDR3 DNA reads as TGTGCCAGCAGTGGGGTCGCGGGAGGGAACACCGGGGAGCTGTTTTTT. Its translation is CASSGVAGGNTGELFF.

V is TRBV7-8 and J is TRBJ2-1; 10 bases match TRBD1. Germline V gene sequence: CDR1 SGHVS, CDR2 FQNEAQ. Trimming at V came to 5 bases and at J to 4 bases, leaving 5 bases not matched to a gene. The CDR3 runs to 15 residues. The CDR3: CASSPGQGPYNEQFF. Here the CDR3 DNA reads TGTGCCAGCAGCCCGGGACAGGGGCCTTACAATGAGCAGTTCTTC.

CDR3 coding DNA: TGCGCCAGCAGCTTGATGGGGTCGGGGGAGACCCAGTACTTC. Translated, it gives CASSLMGSGETQYF. This chain joins TRBV5-1 and TRBJ2-5, with a tentative D call TRBD2 (5 bases). Trimming took 1 base from V and 5 from J, leaving 12 bases between them. The CDR3 has 14 amino acids. Looked up from germline, CDR1 is SGHRS and CDR2 is YFSETQ.